This TCR beta chain emerged from a study of blood T cell repertoires in COVID-19. Here immunoSEQ multiplex PCR was the method, and the copy in TCRdb shows in-frame clones only, minus some. The sample lists roughly 99,000 clones; around 89% were seen once. The ends were cut back, 5 bases at V and 1 base at J, with 9 bases in the middle. Germline V gives CDR1 LNHDA, CDR2 SQIVND (reference sequence). CDR3 size: 14 residues. The genes are TRBV19 and TRBJ1-5; weak D call: TRBD1 (5 bases). This sequence was found in a man aged 35-49 years with active or convalescent COVID-19. The sequenced material came from peripheral blood. The CDR3 loop is CASSSQGSNQPQHF. In nucleotides, the CDR3 is TGTGCCAGTAGTTCTCAGGGAAGCAATCAGCCCCAGCATTTT.